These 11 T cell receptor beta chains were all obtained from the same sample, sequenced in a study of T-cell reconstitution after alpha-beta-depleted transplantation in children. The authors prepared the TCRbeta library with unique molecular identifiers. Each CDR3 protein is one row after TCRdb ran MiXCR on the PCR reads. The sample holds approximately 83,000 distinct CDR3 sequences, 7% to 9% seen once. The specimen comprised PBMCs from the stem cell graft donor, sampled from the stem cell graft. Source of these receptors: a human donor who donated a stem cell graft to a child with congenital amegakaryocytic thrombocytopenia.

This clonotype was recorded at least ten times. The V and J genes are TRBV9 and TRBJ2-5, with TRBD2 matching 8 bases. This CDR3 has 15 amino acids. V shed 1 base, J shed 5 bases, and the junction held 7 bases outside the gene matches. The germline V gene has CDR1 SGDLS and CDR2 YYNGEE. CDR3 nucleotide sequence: TGTGCCAGCAGCGTATCCGGACTAGCTTGGGAGACCCAGTACTTC. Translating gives CASSVSGLAWETQYF.

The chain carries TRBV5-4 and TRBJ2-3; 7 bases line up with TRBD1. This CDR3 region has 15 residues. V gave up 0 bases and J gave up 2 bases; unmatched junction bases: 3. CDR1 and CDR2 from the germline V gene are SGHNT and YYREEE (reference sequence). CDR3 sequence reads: CASSLDRGYTDTQYF. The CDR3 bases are TGTGCCAGCAGCTTGGACAGGGGATACACAGATACGCAGTATTTT.

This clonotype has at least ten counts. CDR3 amino acids: CSAKTGGTDTQYF. As DNA, the CDR3 is TGCAGTGCGAAAACGGGGGGCACAGATACGCAGTATTTT. The rearrangement links TRBV20-1 to TRBJ2-3; tentative D call: TRBD2 (6 bases). CDR1 is DFQATT and CDR2 is SNEGSKA in the germline V gene (reference sequence). The V end lost 6 bases, the J end lost 1 base, and 11 bases lay between the germline ends. The CDR3 extends over 13 amino acids.

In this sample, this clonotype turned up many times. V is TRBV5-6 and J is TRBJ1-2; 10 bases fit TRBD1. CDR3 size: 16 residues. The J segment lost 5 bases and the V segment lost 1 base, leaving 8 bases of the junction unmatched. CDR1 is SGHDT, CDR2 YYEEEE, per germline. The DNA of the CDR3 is TGTGCCAGCAGCTTGTCGACAGGGGGCAGAGGGTATGGCTACACCTTC. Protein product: CASSLSTGGRGYGYTF.

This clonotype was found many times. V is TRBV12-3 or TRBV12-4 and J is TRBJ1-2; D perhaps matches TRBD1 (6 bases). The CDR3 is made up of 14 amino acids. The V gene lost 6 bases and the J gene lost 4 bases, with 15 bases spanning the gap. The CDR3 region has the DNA TGTGCCAGCAGCAAACAGGGTGAGGGCTATGGCTACACCTTC. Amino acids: CASSKQGEGYGYTF.

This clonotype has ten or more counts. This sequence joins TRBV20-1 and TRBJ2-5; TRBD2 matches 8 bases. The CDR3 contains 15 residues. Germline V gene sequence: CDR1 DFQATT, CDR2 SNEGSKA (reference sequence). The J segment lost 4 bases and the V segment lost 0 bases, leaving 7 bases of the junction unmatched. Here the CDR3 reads CSARDQSGGLETQYF. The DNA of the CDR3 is TGCAGTGCTAGAGATCAAAGCGGGGGATTAGAGACCCAGTACTTC.

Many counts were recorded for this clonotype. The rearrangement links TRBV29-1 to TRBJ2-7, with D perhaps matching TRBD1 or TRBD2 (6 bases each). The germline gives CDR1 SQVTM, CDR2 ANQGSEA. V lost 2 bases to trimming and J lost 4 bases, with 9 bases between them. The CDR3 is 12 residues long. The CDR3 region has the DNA TGCAGCGTTGAATCGGGGGCTTACGAGCAGTACTTC. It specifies CSVESGAYEQYF.

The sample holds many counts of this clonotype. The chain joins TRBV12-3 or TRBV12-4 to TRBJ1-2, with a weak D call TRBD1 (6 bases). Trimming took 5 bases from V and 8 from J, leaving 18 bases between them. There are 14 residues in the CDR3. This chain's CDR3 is CASSARQAPGGYTF. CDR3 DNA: TGTGCCAGCAGTGCCCGACAGGCCCCGGGGGGCTACACCTTC.

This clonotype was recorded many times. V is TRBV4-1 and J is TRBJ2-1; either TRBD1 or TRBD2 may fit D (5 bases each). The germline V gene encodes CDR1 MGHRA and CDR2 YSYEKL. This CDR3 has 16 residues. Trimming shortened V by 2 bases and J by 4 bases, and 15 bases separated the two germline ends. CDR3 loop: CASSQSGTLPYNEQFF. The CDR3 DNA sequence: TGCGCCAGCAGCCAATCCGGGACGCTTCCTTACAATGAGCAGTTCTTC.

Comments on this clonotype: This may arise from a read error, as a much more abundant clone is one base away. The CDR3 loop is CASTQASGGRKGYTF. As DNA, the CDR3 is TGTGCCAGCACCCAAGCGTCGGGGGGGAGGAAAGGCTACACCTTC. The V and J genes are TRBV3-1 and TRBJ1-2; D perhaps matches TRBD1 (5 bases). Germline CDR1 and CDR2: LGHDT and YNNKEL (reference sequence). The CDR3 is 15 residues long.

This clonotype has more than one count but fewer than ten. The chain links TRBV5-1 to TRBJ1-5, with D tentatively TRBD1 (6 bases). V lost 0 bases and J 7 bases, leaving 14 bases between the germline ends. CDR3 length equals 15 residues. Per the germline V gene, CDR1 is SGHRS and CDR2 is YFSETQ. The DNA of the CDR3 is TGCGCCAGCAGCTTGGAGGGAGGGGGTAGGCAGCCCCAGCATTTT. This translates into CASSLEGGGRQPQHF.